This TCR beta chain was identified during a study of blood T cell repertoires in COVID-19. The junction had 0 bases not matched to a gene; V was cut back by 3 bases and J by 3 bases. This CDR3 region has 15 residues. The germline V gene encodes CDR1 WSHSY and CDR2 SAAADI. Libraries were prepared by immunoSEQ multiplex PCR; TCRdb keeps only in-frame clonotypes and omits some of them. The table shows more than 300,000 clones, with around nine tenths occurring only once. This TCR was sampled from a woman between 70 and 85 years old with COVID-19, enrolled during active disease. Sequencing was carried out using peripheral blood. The chain has TRBV10-2 and TRBJ2-2; 11 bases map to TRBD2. CDR3 amino acids: CASSELAGDTGELFF. The CDR3 DNA is TGCGCCAGCAGTGAACTAGCGGGGGACACCGGGGAGCTGTTTTTT.